Below are 17 T cell receptor beta chains sequenced from a single sample in a study of cytomegalovirus exposure and HLA in healthy donors. 13 Jbeta primers and 60 Vbeta primers were used for the PCR. Here immunoSEQ multiplex PCR was the method, and the copy in TCRdb shows in-frame clones only, minus some. The sample lists approximately 170,000 clones, about 80% occurring once. Sequences were obtained from PBMCs. The source is a man aged 18 to 30 in good health and CMV-seropositive.

In DNA form, the CDR3 reads TGTGCCAGCAGTTTATCCCCGGCTAGCGGTAGCTCCTACAATGAGCAGTTCTTC. Translated, it gives CASSLSPASGSSYNEQFF. The chain employs TRBV28 and TRBJ2-1, with 7 positions matching TRBD2. CDR1 MDHEN and CDR2 SYDVKM come from the germline V gene. Trimming removed 1 base from V and 0 bases from J; junction bases left unmatched: 9. The CDR3 sequence is 18 residues long.

The chain combines TRBV30 with TRBJ1-1; 8 bases match TRBD1. Per germline, CDR1 GTSNPN and CDR2 SVGIG (reference sequence). The CDR3 is made up of 12 amino acids. V was clipped by 5 bases and J by 4 bases; unmatched bases: 3. In nucleotides, the CDR3 is TGTGCCTGGGACAGGGGTCGCACTGAAGCTTTCTTT. Protein sequence: CAWDRGRTEAFF.

The chain uses TRBV7-9 and TRBJ2-7; 11 nucleotides match TRBD2. This CDR3 is 14 amino acids long. The junction had 4 bases not matched to a gene; V was cut back by 3 bases and J by 6 bases. Germline values: CDR1 SEHNR, CDR2 FQNEAQ (reference sequence). The CDR3 region has the DNA TGTGCCAGCAGCTTCTTAGCGGGAGGGGGCGAGCAGTACTTC. This gives the protein CASSFLAGGGEQYF. Combining the CDR3 with reference TRBV7-9 and TRBJ2-7 gives the whole variable domain DTGVSQNPRHKITKRGQNVTFRCDPISEHNRLYWYRQTLGQGPEFLTYFQNEAQLEKSRLLSDRFSAERPKGSFSTLEIQRTEQGDSAMYLCASSFLAGGGEQYFGPGTRLTVT.

A few counts support this clone. The rearrangement uses TRBV5-8 and TRBJ1-2, with D perhaps TRBD1 (6 bases). The CDR3 runs to 14 residues. Trimming cost V 3 bases and J 2 bases, with 11 bases left between them. Germline V lookup: CDR1 SGHTS, CDR2 YDEGEE. CDR3 sequence reads: CASSSDQGNYGYTF. CDR3 bases: TGTGCCAGCAGCTCAGATCAGGGGAACTATGGCTACACCTTC.

The chain recombines TRBV11-2 with TRBJ2-7; TRBD1 is a possible D gene (5 bases). The V end was cut by 5 bases, the J end by 2 bases, with 10 bases between. There are 13 residues in the CDR3. Germline V gives CDR1 SGHAT, CDR2 FQNNGV. Here the CDR3 reads CASSRTTAYEQYF. CDR3 nucleotides: TGTGCCAGCAGCCGGACGACAGCCTACGAGCAGTACTTC.

There are a few counts of this clone. The chain joins TRBV10-3 to TRBJ1-1, with TRBD1 matching 7 bases. The V gene's germline CDR1 is ENHRY and CDR2 SYGVKD. The V and J ends lost 0 bases and 2 bases, in that order; junction bases with no gene match: 6. CDR3 size: 16 residues. The CDR3 reads CAISESYTGVNTEAFF. As DNA, the CDR3 is TGTGCCATCAGTGAGTCTTACACAGGGGTTAACACTGAAGCTTTCTTT.

The chain recombines TRBV5-5 with TRBJ2-5; D is possibly TRBD1 (5 bases). V lost 3 bases, J lost 1 base, and 7 bases lay in between. The germline gives CDR1 SGHKS, CDR2 YYEKEE (reference sequence). The CDR3 loop spans 13 amino acids. The CDR3 here is CASSSTGQETQYF. DNA for the CDR3: TGTGCCAGCAGCTCCACAGGCCAAGAGACCCAGTACTTC.

The chain uses TRBV29-1 and TRBJ2-7; 9 nucleotides agree with TRBD2. V shed 3 bases and J 5 bases; nucleotides not matched to a gene: 5. The germline V gene has CDR1 SQVTM and CDR2 ANQGSEA. The CDR3 runs 13 residues. CDR3 coding DNA: TGCAGCGTTGAGGCGGGAGGGGCGCACGAGCAGTACTTC. It encodes CSVEAGGAHEQYF.

The rearrangement joins TRBV27 to TRBJ1-5, with 8 bases identical to TRBD1. Germline trimming cut 8 bases from V and 6 bases from J; bases unmatched to any gene: 3. Germline assignment: CDR1 MNHEY and CDR2 SMNVEV (reference sequence). The CDR3 runs 12 residues. DNA of the CDR3: TGTGCCAGCCAAACAGGGGGTCAGCCCCAGCATTTT. Translation: CASQTGGQPQHF.

V and J are TRBV11-3 and TRBJ2-1; the D is unclear. The length of the CDR3 is 17 residues. Germline-derived CDR1 and CDR2 are SGHNT and YENEEA. Deletions cut 2 bases from V and 4 bases from J, with 18 bases between. The DNA of the CDR3 is TGTGCCAGCAGCTTATCGTCGCAGTTTCAGGAATACAATGAGCAGTTCTTC. Its translation: CASSLSSQFQEYNEQFF. Variable domain in full (rest from reference TRBV11-3 and TRBJ2-1): EAGVVQSPRYKIIEKKQPVAFWCNPISGHNTLYWYLQNLGQGPELLIRYENEEAVDDSQLPKDRFSAERLKGVDSTLKIQPAELGDSAVYLCASSLSSQFQEYNEQFFGPGTRLTVL.

This clone has only a few counts. The CDR3 loop is CAWSKASGYNEQFF. DNA for the CDR3: TGTGCCTGGAGTAAGGCTAGCGGCTACAATGAGCAGTTCTTC. The V gene is TRBV30, the J gene TRBJ2-1; TRBD2 agrees at 7 bases. The CDR3 length is 14 residues. Germline CDR1 and CDR2: GTSNPN and SVGIG (reference sequence). Trimming at V came to 2 bases and at J to 3 bases, leaving 4 bases not matched to a gene.

On this clone itself: This CDR3 fails to terminate in the conserved phenylalanine or tryptophan, so it likely reflects a read error. This chain joins TRBV4-1 and TRBJ1-1; 7 nucleotides line up with TRBD1. The CDR3 runs to 13 residues. With 6 bases clipped from V and 4 bases from J, the junction kept 5 bases outside the gene matches. The germline CDR1 and CDR2 sequences are MGHRA and YSYEKL. The CDR3 DNA sequence: TGCGCCAGCAGTTTAACAGGGGCCACTGAAGCTTTCTCT. Amino acids: CASSLTGATEAFS.

The chain joins TRBV29-1 to TRBJ1-1; D is ambiguous. The V end was cut by 3 bases, the J end by 7 bases, with 6 bases between. This CDR3 comprises 10 residues. Germline CDR1 reads SQVTM; CDR2 reads ANQGSEA. CDR3 in amino acids: CSVELLEAFF. CDR3 nucleotides: TGCAGCGTTGAGTTACTTGAAGCTTTCTTT.

The V and J genes are TRBV19 and TRBJ2-1, with a weak D call TRBD2 (6 bases). Trimming stripped 6 bases from V and 2 bases from J, with 17 bases between. Germline V gene sequence: CDR1 LNHDA, CDR2 SQIVND (reference sequence). The CDR3 runs 16 residues. Written as DNA, the CDR3 is TGTGCCAGTAGCCGGACTGGGGACTTACCCTACAATGAGCAGTTCTTC. Its protein is CASSRTGDLPYNEQFF.

This chain joins TRBV7-9 and TRBJ1-3; D gene unclear. Germline values: CDR1 SEHNR, CDR2 FQNEAQ (reference sequence). Trimming took off 2 bases at V and 4 bases at J, with 18 bases between the two ends. This CDR3 is built from 17 residues. As DNA, the CDR3 is TGTGCCAGCAGCTTACCCCGAGGAGTCGTAGAGGGAAACACCATATATTTT. Translation: CASSLPRGVVEGNTIYF.

This chain connects TRBV4-3 to TRBJ1-5, with D perhaps matching TRBD1 (6 bases). This CDR3 is 15 amino acids long. Germline V gives CDR1 LGHNA, CDR2 YSLEER. V gave up 1 base and J gave up 7 bases, with 14 bases separating them. The CDR3 reads CASSQGRGGGQPQHF. CDR3 sequence (DNA): TGCGCCAGCAGCCAAGGGAGGGGGGGCGGCCAGCCCCAGCATTTT.

In its sample, this clone was seen once. The J gene is TRBJ2-1, the V gene TRBV28, with a possible D match to TRBD1 (6 bases). This CDR3 is 14 amino acids long. V was pared by 6 bases and J by 1 base, with 10 bases between. Per the germline V gene, CDR1 is MDHEN and CDR2 is SYDVKM. The CDR3 is CASRGRGSYNEQFF. The CDR3 coding sequence is TGTGCCAGCAGGGGCAGGGGATCCTACAATGAGCAGTTCTTC.